This TCR beta chain appears in the sequencing data of a study of OX40 agonist ivuxolimab in advanced cancers. Overall study context: Aged roughly 20 to 79 with a mean of 60 years, they were about 78% male.

The protocol was immunoSEQ multiplex PCR, while the TCRdb copy is restricted to in-frame clones and leaves out a portion. The table lists roughly 58,000 clones, roughly nine tenths of them singletons, with about 0.8% in the top ten. This clone appeared a few times. Its antigen is unidentified. Study-wide findings and caveats: What antigens the expanded peripheral T cells recognized was never established. There was clonal expansion of CD4+ and CD8+ blood T cells by week 6 at 0.1 to 3.0 mg/kg.

Deletions cut 2 bases from V and 3 bases from J, with 7 bases between. The CDR3 has 13 amino acids. Germline CDR1 KGHSH, CDR2 LQKENI. This receptor was taken from an adult with an advanced solid tumor such as melanoma, head and neck, liver or kidney cancer. The starting material was CD4+ or CD8+ T cells sorted from blood, obtained in a trial of the OX40 agonist ivuxolimab. This chain links TRBV18 with TRBJ1-1; D is unresolved. In DNA form, the CDR3 reads TGTGCCAGCTCACCAGGAACAGACACTGAAGCTTTCTTT. This gives the protein CASSPGTDTEAFF.